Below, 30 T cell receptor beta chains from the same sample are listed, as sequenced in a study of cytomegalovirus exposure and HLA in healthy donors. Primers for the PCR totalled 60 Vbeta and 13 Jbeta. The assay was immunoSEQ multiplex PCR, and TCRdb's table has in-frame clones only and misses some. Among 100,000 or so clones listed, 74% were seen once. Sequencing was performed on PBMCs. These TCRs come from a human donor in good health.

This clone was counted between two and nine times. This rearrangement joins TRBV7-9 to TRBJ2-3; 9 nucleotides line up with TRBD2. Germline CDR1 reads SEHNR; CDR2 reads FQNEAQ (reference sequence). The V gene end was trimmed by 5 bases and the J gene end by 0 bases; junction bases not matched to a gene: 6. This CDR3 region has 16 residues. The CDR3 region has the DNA TGTGCCAGCAGCGAGCGTAGCGGGAGCAGCACAGATACGCAGTATTTT. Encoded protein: CASSERSGSSTDTQYF. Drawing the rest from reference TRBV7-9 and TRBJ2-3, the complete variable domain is DTGVSQNPRHKITKRGQNVTFRCDPISEHNRLYWYRQTLGQGPEFLTYFQNEAQLEKSRLLSDRFSAERPKGSFSTLEIQRTEQGDSAMYLCASSERSGSSTDTQYFGPGTRLTVL.

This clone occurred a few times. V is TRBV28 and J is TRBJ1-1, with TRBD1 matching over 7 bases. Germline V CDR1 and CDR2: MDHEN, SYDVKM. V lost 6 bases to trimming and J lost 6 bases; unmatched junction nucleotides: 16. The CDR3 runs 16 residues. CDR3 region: CASSPRGRRGVAEAFF. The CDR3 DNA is TGTGCCAGCAGCCCAAGAGGTCGCAGGGGGGTTGCTGAAGCTTTCTTT.

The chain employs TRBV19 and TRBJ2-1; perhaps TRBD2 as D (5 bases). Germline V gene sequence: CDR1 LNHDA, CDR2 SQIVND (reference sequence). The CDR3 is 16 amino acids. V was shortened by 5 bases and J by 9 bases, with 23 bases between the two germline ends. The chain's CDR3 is CASSVKVGGGTGEQFF. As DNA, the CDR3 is TGTGCCAGTAGTGTCAAGGTCGGAGGCGGTACTGGTGAGCAGTTCTTC. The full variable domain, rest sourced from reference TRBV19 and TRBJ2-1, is DGGITQSPKYLFRKEGQNVTLSCEQNLNHDAMYWYRQDPGQGLRLIYYSQIVNDFQKGDIAEGYSVSREKKESFPLTVTSAQKNPTAFYLCASSVKVGGGTGEQFFGPGTRLTVL.

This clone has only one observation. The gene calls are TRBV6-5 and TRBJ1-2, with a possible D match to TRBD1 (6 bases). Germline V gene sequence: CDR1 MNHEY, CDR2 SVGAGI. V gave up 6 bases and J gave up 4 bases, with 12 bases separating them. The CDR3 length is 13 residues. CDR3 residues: CASSPGQFYGYTF. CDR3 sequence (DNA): TGTGCCAGCAGCCCCGGACAGTTCTATGGCTACACCTTC.

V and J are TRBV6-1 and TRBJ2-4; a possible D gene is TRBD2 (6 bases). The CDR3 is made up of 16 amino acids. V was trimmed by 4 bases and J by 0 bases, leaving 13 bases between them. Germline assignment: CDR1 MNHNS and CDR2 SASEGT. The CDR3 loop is CASSAGGWIAKNIQYF. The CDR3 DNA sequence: TGTGCCAGCAGTGCCGGAGGGTGGATAGCCAAAAACATTCAGTACTTC.

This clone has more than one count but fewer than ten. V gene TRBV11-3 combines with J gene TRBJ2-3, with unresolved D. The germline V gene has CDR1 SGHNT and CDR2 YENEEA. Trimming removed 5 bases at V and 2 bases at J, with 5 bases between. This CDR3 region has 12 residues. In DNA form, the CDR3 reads TGTGCCAGCAGCGGCAACACAGATACGCAGTATTTT. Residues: CASSGNTDTQYF.

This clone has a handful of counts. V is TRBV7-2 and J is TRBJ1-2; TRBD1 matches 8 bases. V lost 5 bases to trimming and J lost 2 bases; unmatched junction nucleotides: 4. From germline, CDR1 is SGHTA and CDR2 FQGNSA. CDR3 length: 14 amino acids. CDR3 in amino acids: CASSPRTGNYGYTF. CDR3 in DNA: TGTGCCAGCAGCCCAAGGACAGGGAACTATGGCTACACCTTC.

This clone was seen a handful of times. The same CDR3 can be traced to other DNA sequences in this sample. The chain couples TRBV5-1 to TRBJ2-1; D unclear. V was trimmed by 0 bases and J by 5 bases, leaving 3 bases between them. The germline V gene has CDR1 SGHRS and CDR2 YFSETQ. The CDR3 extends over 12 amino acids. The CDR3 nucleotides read TGCGCCAGCAGCTTGGCAAACAATGAGCAGTTCTTC. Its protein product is CASSLANNEQFF.

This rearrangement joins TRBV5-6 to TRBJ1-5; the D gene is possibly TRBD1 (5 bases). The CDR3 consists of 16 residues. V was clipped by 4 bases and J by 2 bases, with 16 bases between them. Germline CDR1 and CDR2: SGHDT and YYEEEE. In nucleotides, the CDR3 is TGTGCCAGCAGCCCCAGCCAGGGTAGAGGCAATCAGCCCCAGCATTTT. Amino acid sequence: CASSPSQGRGNQPQHF.

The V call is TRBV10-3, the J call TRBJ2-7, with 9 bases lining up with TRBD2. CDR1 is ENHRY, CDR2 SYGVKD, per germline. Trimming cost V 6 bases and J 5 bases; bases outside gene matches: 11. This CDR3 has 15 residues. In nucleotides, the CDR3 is TGTGCCATCAGGGGCGGGGGGGGCTCTCTGCACGAGCAGTACTTC. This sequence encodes CAIRGGGGSLHEQYF.

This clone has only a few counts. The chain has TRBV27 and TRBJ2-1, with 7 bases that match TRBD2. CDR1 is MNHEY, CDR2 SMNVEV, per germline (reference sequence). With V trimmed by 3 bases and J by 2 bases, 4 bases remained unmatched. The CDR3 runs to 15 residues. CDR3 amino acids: CASSLERGTYNEQFF. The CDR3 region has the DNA TGTGCCAGCAGTTTGGAGCGGGGAACCTACAATGAGCAGTTCTTC.

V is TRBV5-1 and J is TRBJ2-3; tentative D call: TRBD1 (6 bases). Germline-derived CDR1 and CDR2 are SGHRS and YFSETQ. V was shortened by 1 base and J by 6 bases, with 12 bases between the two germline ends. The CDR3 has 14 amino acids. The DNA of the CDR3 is TGCGCCAGCAGCTTGAGACCAGGGGTTGATACGCAGTATTTT. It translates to CASSLRPGVDTQYF.

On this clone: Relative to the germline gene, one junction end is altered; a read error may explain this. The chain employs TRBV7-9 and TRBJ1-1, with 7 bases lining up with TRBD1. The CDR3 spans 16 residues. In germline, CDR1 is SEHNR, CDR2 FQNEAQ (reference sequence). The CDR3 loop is CSSSAGTVAINTEAFF. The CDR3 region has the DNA TGTTCCAGCAGCGCCGGGACAGTCGCAATCAACACTGAAGCTTTCTTT.

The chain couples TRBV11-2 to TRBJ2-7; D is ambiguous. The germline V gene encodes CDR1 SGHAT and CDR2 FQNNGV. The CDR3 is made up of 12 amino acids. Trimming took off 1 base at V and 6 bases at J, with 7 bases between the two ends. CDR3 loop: CASSLGQTEQYF. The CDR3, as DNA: TGTGCCAGCAGCTTAGGACAAACCGAGCAGTACTTC.

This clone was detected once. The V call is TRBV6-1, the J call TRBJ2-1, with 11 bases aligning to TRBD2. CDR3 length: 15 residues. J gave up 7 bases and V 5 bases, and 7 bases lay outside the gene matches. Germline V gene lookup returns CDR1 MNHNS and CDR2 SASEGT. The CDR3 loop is CASSRIAGGPNEQFF. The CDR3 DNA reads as TGTGCCAGCAGTCGTATAGCGGGAGGGCCGAATGAGCAGTTCTTC.

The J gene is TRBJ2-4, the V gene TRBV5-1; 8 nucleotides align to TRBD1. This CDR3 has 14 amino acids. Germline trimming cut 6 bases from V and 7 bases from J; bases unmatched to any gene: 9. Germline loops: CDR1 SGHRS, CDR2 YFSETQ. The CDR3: CASTPGQGGNIQYF. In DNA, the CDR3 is TGCGCCAGCACCCCTGGACAGGGTGGTAACATTCAGTACTTC. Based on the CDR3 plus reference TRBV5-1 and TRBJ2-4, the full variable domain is KAGVTQTPRYLIKTRGQQVTLSCSPISGHRSVSWYQQTPGQGLQFLFEYFSETQRNKGNFPGRFSGRQFSNSRSEMNVSTLELGDSALYLCASTPGQGGNIQYFGAGTRLSVL.

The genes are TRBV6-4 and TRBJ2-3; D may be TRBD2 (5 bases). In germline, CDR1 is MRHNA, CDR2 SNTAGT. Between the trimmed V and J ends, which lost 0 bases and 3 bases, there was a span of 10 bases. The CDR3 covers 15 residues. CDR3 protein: CASSDSSGGTDTQYF. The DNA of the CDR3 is TGTGCCAGCAGTGACTCGAGCGGCGGGACAGATACGCAGTATTTT.

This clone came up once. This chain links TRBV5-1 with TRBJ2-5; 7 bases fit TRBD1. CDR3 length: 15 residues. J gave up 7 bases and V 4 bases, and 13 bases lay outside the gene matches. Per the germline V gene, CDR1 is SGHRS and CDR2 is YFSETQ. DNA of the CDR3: TGCGCCAGCAGCCTAGGACAGGACCCCCGGGTGACCCAGTACTTC. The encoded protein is CASSLGQDPRVTQYF.

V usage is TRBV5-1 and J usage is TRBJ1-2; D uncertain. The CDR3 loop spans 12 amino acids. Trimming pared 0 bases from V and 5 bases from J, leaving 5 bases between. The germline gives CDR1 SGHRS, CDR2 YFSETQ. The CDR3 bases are TGCGCCAGCAGCTTGGATAGTTATGGCTACACCTTC. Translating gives CASSLDSYGYTF.

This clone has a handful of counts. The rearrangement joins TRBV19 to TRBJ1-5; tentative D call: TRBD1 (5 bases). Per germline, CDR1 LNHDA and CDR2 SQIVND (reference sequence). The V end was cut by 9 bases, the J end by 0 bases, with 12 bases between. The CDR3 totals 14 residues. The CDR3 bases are TGTGCCAGCAAAGACAGCCCTAGCAATCAGCCCCAGCATTTT. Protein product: CASKDSPSNQPQHF. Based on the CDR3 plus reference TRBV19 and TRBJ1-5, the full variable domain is DGGITQSPKYLFRKEGQNVTLSCEQNLNHDAMYWYRQDPGQGLRLIYYSQIVNDFQKGDIAEGYSVSREKKESFPLTVTSAQKNPTAFYLCASKDSPSNQPQHFGDGTRLSIL.

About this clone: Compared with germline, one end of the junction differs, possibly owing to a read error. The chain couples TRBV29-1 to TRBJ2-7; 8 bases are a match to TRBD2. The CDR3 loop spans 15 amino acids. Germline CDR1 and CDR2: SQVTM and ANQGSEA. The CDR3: CSVDLGTSKTYERYF. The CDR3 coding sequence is TGCAGCGTTGATCTGGGGACTAGTAAAACCTACGAGCGGTACTTC.

The CDR3 protein is CASSLTGTDPNEQFF. The CDR3 DNA reads as TGCGCCAGCAGCTTAACCGGGACAGATCCCAATGAGCAGTTCTTC. The chain joins TRBV4-1 to TRBJ2-1; 7 bases agree with TRBD1. CDR1 is MGHRA and CDR2 is YSYEKL in the germline V gene. The trim removed 5 bases at V and 6 bases at J, leaving 10 bases unmatched. The CDR3 has 15 amino acids.

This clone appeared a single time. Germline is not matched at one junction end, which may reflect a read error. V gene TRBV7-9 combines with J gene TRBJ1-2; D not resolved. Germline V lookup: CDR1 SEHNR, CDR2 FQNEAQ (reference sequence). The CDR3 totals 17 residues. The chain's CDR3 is CSSSLGSATSANYGYTF. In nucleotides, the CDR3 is TGTTCCAGCAGCTTAGGTTCCGCCACCTCAGCTAACTATGGCTACACCTTC.

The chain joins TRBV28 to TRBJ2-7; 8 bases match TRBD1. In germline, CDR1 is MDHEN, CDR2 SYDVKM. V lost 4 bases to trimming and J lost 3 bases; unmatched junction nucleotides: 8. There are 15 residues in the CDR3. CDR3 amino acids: CASSSPQGANYEQYF. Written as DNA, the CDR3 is TGTGCCAGCAGTTCTCCCCAGGGGGCTAACTACGAGCAGTACTTC. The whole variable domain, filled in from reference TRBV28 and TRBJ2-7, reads DVKVTQSSRYLVKRTGEKVFLECVQDMDHENMFWYRQDPGLGLRLIYFSYDVKMKEKGDIPEGYSVSREKKERFSLILESASTNQTSMYLCASSSPQGANYEQYFGPGTRLTVT.

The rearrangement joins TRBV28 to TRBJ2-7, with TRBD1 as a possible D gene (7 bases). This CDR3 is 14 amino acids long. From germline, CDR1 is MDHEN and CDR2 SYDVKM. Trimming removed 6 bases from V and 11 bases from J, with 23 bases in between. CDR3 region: CASSGGGGAGREYF. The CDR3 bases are TGTGCCAGCAGCGGAGGGGGCGGTGCGGGCAGGGAGTACTTC.

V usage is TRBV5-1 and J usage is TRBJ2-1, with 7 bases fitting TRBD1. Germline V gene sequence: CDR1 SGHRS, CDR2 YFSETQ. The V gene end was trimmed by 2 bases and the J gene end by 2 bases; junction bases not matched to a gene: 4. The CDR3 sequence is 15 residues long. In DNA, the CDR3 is TGCGCCAGCAGCTTAGGAGACAGGGCCTACAATGAGCAGTTCTTC. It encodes CASSLGDRAYNEQFF.

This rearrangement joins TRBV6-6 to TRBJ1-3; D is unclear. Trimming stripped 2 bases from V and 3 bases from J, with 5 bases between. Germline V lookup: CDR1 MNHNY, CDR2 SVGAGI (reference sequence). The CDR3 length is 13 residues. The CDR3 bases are TGTGCCAGCAGTTACGTCAATGGAAACACCATATATTTT. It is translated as CASSYVNGNTIYF.

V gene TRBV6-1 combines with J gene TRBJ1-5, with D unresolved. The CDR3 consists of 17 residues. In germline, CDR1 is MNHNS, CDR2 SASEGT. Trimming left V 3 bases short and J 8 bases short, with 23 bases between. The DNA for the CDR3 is TGTGCCAGCAGTGATGCCGCCCTCCGAGATACGTATGAGCCCCAGCATTTT. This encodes CASSDAALRDTYEPQHF.

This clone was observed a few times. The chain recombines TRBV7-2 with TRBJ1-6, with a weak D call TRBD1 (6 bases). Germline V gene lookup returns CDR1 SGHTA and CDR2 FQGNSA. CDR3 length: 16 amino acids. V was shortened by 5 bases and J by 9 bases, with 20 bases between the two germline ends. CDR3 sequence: CASSPGVRGSSSPLHF. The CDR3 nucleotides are TGTGCCAGCAGCCCAGGGGTAAGGGGGTCTAGTTCACCCCTCCACTTT.

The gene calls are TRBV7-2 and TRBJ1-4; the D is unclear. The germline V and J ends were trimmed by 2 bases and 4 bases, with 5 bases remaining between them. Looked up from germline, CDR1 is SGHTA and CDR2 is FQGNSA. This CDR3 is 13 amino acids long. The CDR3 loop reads CASSLTYNEKLFF. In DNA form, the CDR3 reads TGTGCCAGCAGCTTAACATATAATGAAAAACTGTTTTTT.